This T cell receptor beta chain was identified in a study of vaccination and CD4 T cells after COVID-19. The CDR3 is 13 amino acids. Germline CDR1 reads DFQATT; CDR2 reads SNEGSKA (reference sequence). The V end was cut by 4 bases, the J end by 0 bases, with 9 bases between. In the case of this clonotype: Its antigen is unknown. The missing conserved phenylalanine or tryptophan at the end of this CDR3 makes a read error likely.

Sequenced with the Oncomine TCR Beta short-read assay was DNA taken from cultured CD4+ T cells. The source of extracted genomic DNA was cultured CD4+ T cells. TCRdb re-called the PCR reads through MiXCR, storing one row per CDR3 protein. The data hold around 12,000 distinct CDR3 sequences, with roughly 40% observed a single time. The treatment denotes: roughly 10-day PBMC culture with coronavirus spike peptide pools or control peptides (ViraFEST assay). After expanding antigen-specific T cells with peptide pools, ViraFEST sequenced their TCRs. The source is a human donor who had recovered from COVID-19. The chain has TRBV20-1 and TRBJ1-1; D is unclear. Sequenced here: CD4+ T cells from blood, cultured in vitro, sampled after SARS-CoV-2 vaccination. Here the CDR3 DNA reads TGCAGTGCTATCTCGACAATGAACACTGAAGCTTTCTTA. Encoded protein: CSAISTMNTEAFL.